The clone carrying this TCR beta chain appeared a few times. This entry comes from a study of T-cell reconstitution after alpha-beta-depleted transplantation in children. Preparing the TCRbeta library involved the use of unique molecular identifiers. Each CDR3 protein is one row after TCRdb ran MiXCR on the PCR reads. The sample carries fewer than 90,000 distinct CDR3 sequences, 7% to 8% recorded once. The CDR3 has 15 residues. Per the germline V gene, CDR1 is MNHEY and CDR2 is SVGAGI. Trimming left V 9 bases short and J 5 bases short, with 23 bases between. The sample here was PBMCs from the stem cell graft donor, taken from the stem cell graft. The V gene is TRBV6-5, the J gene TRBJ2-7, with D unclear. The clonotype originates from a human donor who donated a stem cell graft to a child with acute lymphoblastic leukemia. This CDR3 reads CASWAEITSGHEQYF. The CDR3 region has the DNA TGTGCCAGTTGGGCAGAGATTACCTCCGGCCACGAGCAGTACTTC.